This entry lists 8 T cell receptor beta chains sequenced from one sample in a study of Ad26.COV2.S vaccination and SARS-CoV-2 variants. Sequencing was performed with immunoSEQ multiplex PCR; in TCRdb, only in-frame clones are kept and a portion is missing. The sample contains roughly 500,000 clones, 89% of which appear only once. Sample treatment: 15 to 20 received Ad26.COV2.S at low or high dose, single or two shots; several received placebo; per-sample allocation not given. All samples were drawn on day 63, counting from the first vaccine or placebo injection. The specimen was peripheral blood, collected in a trial of Ad26.COV2.S vaccine versus placebo. These receptors were obtained from a person between 18 and 60 years old who received the Ad26.COV2.S COVID-19 vaccine or a placebo.

This chain uses TRBV6-4 with TRBJ1-3; D unclear. V was trimmed by 4 bases and J by 4 bases, leaving 8 bases between them. The CDR3 loop spans 13 amino acids. The germline gives CDR1 MRHNA, CDR2 SNTAGT. CDR3 sequence (DNA): TGTGCCAGCAGTGCGGACCTGGGAAACACCATATATTTT. It yields the protein CASSADLGNTIYF.

In nucleotides, the CDR3 is TGTGCCAGCAGCTTACGGACTAGCGGGGGGCCGAGCTCCTACAATGAGCAGTTCTTC. It encodes CASSLRTSGGPSSYNEQFF. The J gene is TRBJ2-1, the V gene TRBV7-3; the match to TRBD2 covers 14 bases. Trimming removed 2 bases from V and 0 bases from J; junction bases left unmatched: 6. This CDR3 spans 19 amino acids. The germline CDR1 and CDR2 sequences are SGHTA and FQGTGA.

This clone was seen a single time. The CDR3 sequence is CASSRGGITTGELFF. The CDR3 bases are TGTGCCAGCAGTAGAGGGGGGATTACCACCGGGGAGCTGTTTTTT. The rearrangement links TRBV6-5 to TRBJ2-2; either TRBD1 or TRBD2 may fit D (6 bases each). Trimming took off 5 bases at V and 4 bases at J, with 14 bases between the two ends. Germline lookup yields CDR1 MNHEY and CDR2 SVGAGI. The CDR3 loop spans 15 amino acids.

The rearrangement uses TRBV4-1 and TRBJ2-1; TRBD2 aligns across 9 bases. V lost 2 bases and J lost 1; bases outside the gene matches: 6. Germline V gene lookup returns CDR1 MGHRA and CDR2 YSYEKL. CDR3 length: 17 residues. CDR3 nucleotides: TGCGCCAGCAGCCAATGGCTAGCGGGATTTTCCTACAATGAGCAGTTCTTC. Protein product: CASSQWLAGFSYNEQFF.

The rearrangement links TRBV7-6 to TRBJ2-1; 14 nucleotides match TRBD2. V gave up 5 bases and J gave up 7 bases; unmatched junction bases: 7. This CDR3 is 16 amino acids long. Germline CDR1 reads SGHVS; CDR2 reads FNYEAQ. CDR3 residues: CASSAGGLAGVNEQFF. The CDR3, as DNA: TGTGCCAGCAGCGCTGGGGGACTAGCGGGAGTGAATGAGCAGTTCTTC. Together with reference TRBV7-6 and TRBJ2-1, the CDR3 gives the full variable domain: GAGVSQSPRYKVTKRGQDVALRCDPISGHVSLYWYRQALGQGPEFLTYFNYEAQQDKSGLPNDRFSAERPEGSISTLTIQRTEQRDSAMYRCASSAGGLAGVNEQFFGPGTRLTVL.

V gene TRBV19 combines with J gene TRBJ1-2; perhaps TRBD1 as D (5 bases). Per the germline V gene, CDR1 is LNHDA and CDR2 is SQIVND (reference sequence). The CDR3 spans 14 residues. The germline V and J ends were trimmed by 7 bases and 5 bases, with 17 bases remaining between them. For the CDR3, the DNA is TGTGCCAGTACCTCAGTCGGGGCTCGATATGGCTACACCTTC. It encodes CASTSVGARYGYTF.

This rearrangement joins TRBV27 to TRBJ2-3, with 7 bases matching TRBD2. The CDR3 is 14 residues long. V shed 4 bases and J 1 base; nucleotides not matched to a gene: 2. Per the germline V gene, CDR1 is MNHEY and CDR2 is SMNVEV (reference sequence). CDR3 sequence (DNA): TGTGCCAGCAGTTACCGGGGGGGCACAGATACGCAGTATTTT. This translates into CASSYRGGTDTQYF.

This rearrangement joins TRBV7-9 to TRBJ2-3; D unclear. Per germline, CDR1 SEHNR and CDR2 FQNEAQ (reference sequence). Trimming pared 0 bases from V and 7 bases from J, leaving 8 bases between. CDR3 length: 13 residues. Written as DNA, the CDR3 is TGTGCCAGCAGCTTAGCCGGAACCCATACGCAGTATTTT. Encoded protein: CASSLAGTHTQYF.